The 9 T cell receptor beta chains below were found in one sample sequenced in a study of vaccination effects on CD4 cells after COVID-19. No antigens are known for them. Antigen-specific CD4+ T cells expanded by the ViraFEST assay with viral peptide pools were then sequenced. Following an approximately 11-day culture, CD4+ T cells were purified. PCR-confirmed SARS-CoV-2 infection occurred in the person between March and December 2020. This table comes from immunoSEQ multiplex PCR, and its TCRdb copy is limited to in-frame clones, with some not included. The profile covers 42,000 or so clones, with around 66% appearing a single time and about 31% taken by the ten largest. The specimen comprised CD4+ T cells from PBMCs cultured with a peptide pool, sampled before COVID-19 vaccination. Source of these receptors: a human donor who had a prior SARS-CoV-2 infection.

In this sample, this clone turned up a few times. The chain is built from TRBV12-3 or TRBV12-4 and TRBJ1-1; D is unclear. V was pared by 6 bases and J by 7 bases, with 15 bases between. CDR3 length: 13 residues. The CDR3 is CASRVLGIREAFF. CDR3 nucleotide sequence: TGTGCCAGCAGGGTTTTGGGGATACGTGAAGCTTTCTTT.

This clone was counted a few times. The chain combines TRBV7-9 with TRBJ2-2; TRBD2 matches at 11 bases. The CDR3 covers 16 residues. Germline V lookup: CDR1 SEHNR, CDR2 FQNEAQ (reference sequence). V dropped 0 bases and J dropped 7; count of bases not matched to a gene: 4. CDR3 residues: CASSLALAGDIGELFF. The CDR3 bases are TGTGCCAGCAGCTTAGCACTAGCGGGAGATATCGGGGAGCTGTTTTTT.

This clone was picked up a small number of times. The rearrangement joins TRBV20-1 to TRBJ2-5, with D possibly being TRBD1 (5 bases). CDR3 length equals 11 residues. Trimming took off 6 bases at V and 5 bases at J, with 10 bases between the two ends. The V gene's germline CDR1 is DFQATT and CDR2 SNEGSKA (reference sequence). The CDR3 DNA sequence: TGCAGTGCCTGGGGCCGGGAGACCCAGTACTTC. Its protein is CSAWGRETQYF.

The chain carries TRBV6-2 or TRBV6-3 and TRBJ2-7; 10 bases match TRBD2. The V gene end was trimmed by 2 bases and the J gene end by 3 bases; junction bases not matched to a gene: 10. CDR1 and CDR2 (germline): MNHEY, SVGEGT. The CDR3 is made up of 17 amino acids. CDR3 amino acids: CASSYAPGLAENYEQYF. The CDR3 DNA reads TGTGCCAGCAGTTACGCCCCTGGACTAGCGGAAAACTACGAGCAGTACTTC.

The chain combines TRBV12-3 or TRBV12-4 with TRBJ1-2, with unresolved D. The CDR3 covers 12 residues. The V gene lost 4 bases and the J gene lost 4 bases, with 7 bases spanning the gap. CDR3 sequence reads: CASSSQIYGYTF. CDR3 DNA sequence: TGTGCCAGCAGTTCGCAAATCTATGGCTACACCTTC.

This clone appeared once. J is TRBJ2-3 and V is TRBV4-3, with a tentative D call TRBD2 (6 bases). Germline CDR1 reads LGHNA; CDR2 reads YSLEER. V was trimmed by 1 base and J by 2 bases, leaving 13 bases between them. CDR3 length: 16 amino acids. The DNA of the CDR3 is TGCGCCAGCAGCCAAGGATGGGCGGGGTACACAGATACGCAGTATTTT. Its translation is CASSQGWAGYTDTQYF.

This chain connects TRBV29-1 to TRBJ1-2, with D unclear. This CDR3 comprises 9 residues. Germline V gene data show CDR1 as SQVTM and CDR2 as ANQGSEA. V gave up 3 bases and J gave up 8 bases, with 4 bases separating them. The CDR3 protein is CSVDRGYTF. CDR3 sequence (DNA): TGCAGCGTTGATAGAGGCTACACCTTC.

V usage is TRBV5-1 and J usage is TRBJ2-3; 8 nucleotides match TRBD1. The V gene's germline CDR1 is SGHRS and CDR2 YFSETQ. V lost 6 bases to trimming and J lost 0 bases; unmatched junction nucleotides: 12. This CDR3 spans 17 amino acids. CDR3 sequence: CASTLRPQGGSTDTQYF. The CDR3 DNA is TGCGCCAGCACCTTAAGACCACAGGGGGGAAGCACAGATACGCAGTATTTT.

The chain combines TRBV10-3 with TRBJ1-4; no clear D. This CDR3 spans 16 amino acids. Deletions cut 1 base from V and 0 bases from J, with 9 bases between. In germline, CDR1 is ENHRY, CDR2 SYGVKD. This CDR3 reads CAISEYQIATNEKLFF. The DNA for the CDR3 is TGTGCCATCAGTGAGTACCAGATTGCAACTAATGAAAAACTGTTTTTT.